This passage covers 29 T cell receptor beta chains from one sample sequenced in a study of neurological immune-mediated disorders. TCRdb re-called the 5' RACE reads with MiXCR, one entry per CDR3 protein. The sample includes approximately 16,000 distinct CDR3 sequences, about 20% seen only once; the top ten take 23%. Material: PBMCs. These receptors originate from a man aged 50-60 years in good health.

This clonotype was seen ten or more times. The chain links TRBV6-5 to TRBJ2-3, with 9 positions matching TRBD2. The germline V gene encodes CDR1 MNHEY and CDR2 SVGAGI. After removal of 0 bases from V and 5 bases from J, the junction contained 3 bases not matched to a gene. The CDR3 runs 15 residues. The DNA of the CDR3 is TGTGCCAGCAGTTACTCGGCGGGAGGGGTAGATACGCAGTATTTT. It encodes CASSYSAGGVDTQYF.

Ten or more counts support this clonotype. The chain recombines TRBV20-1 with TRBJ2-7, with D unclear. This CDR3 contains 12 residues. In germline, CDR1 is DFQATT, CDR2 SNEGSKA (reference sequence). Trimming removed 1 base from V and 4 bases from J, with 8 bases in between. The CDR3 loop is CSARATFYEQYF. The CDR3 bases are TGCAGTGCTAGAGCCACTTTTTACGAGCAGTACTTC.

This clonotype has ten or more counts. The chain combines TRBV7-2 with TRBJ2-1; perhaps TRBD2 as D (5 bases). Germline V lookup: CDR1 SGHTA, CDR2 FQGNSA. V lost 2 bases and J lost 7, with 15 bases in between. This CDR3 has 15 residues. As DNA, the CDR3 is TGTGCCAGCAGCTTATCAGCGGCTCCGGCGAATGAGCAGTTCTTC. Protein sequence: CASSLSAAPANEQFF.

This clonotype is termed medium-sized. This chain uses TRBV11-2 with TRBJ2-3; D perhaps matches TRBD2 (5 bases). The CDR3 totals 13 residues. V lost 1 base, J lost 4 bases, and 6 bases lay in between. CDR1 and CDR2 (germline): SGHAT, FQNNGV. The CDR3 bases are TGTGCCAGCAGCTTAGTGAGGGCAGATACGCAGTATTTT. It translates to CASSLVRADTQYF.

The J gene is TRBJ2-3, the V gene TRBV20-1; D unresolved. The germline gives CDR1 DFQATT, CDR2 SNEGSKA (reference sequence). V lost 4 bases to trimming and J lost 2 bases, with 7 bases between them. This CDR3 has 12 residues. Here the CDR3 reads CSATGSTDTQYF. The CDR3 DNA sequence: TGCAGTGCTACCGGGTCCACAGATACGCAGTATTTT.

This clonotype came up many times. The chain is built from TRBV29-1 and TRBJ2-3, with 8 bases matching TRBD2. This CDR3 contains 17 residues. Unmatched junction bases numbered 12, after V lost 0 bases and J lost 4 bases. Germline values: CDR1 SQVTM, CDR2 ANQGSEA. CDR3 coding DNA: TGCAGCGTTGAAGATGGTTCGGGTAGCGGGAACGCAGATACGCAGTATTTT. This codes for CSVEDGSGSGNADTQYF.

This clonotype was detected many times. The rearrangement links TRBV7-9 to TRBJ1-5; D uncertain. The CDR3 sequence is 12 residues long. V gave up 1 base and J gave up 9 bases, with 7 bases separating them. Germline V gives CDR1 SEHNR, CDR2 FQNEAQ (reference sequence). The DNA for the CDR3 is TGTGCCAGCAGCTTAGGATCCAGGCCCCAGCATTTT. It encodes CASSLGSRPQHF.

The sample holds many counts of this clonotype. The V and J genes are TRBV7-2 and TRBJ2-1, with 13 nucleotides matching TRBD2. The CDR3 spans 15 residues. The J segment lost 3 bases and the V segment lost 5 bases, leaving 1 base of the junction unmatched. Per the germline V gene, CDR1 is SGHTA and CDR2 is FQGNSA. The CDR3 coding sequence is TGTGCCAGCAGCCGGACTAGCGGGGGCTACAATGAGCAGTTCTTC. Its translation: CASSRTSGGYNEQFF. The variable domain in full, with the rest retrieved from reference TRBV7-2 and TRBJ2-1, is GAGVSQSPSNKVTEKGKDVELRCDPISGHTALYWYRQSLGQGLEFLIYFQGNSAPDKSGLPSDRFSAERTGGSVSTLTIQRTQQEDSAVYLCASSRTSGGYNEQFFGPGTRLTVL.

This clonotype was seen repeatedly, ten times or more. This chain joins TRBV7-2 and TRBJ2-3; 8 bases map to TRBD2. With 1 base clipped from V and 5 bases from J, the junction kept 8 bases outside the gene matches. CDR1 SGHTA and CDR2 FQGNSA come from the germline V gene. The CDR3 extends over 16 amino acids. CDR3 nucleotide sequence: TGTGCCAGCAGCTTAGTCGTGGCGGGAGGAGGAGATACGCAGTATTTT. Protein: CASSLVVAGGGDTQYF.

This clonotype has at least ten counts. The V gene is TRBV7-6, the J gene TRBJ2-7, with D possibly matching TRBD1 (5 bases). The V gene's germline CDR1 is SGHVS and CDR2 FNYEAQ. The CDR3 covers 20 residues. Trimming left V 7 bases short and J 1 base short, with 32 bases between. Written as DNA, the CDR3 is TGTGCCAGCACCCCACATGGGGTATACGAACAGGTCCTCGATTCCTACGAGCAGTACTTC. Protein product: CASTPHGVYEQVLDSYEQYF.

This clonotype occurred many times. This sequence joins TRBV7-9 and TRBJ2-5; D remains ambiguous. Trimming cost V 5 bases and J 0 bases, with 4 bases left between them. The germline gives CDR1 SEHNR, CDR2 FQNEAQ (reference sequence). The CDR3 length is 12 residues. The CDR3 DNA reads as TGTGCCAGCAGCCAGTACCAAGAGACCCAGTACTTC. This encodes CASSQYQETQYF.

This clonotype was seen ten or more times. The CDR3 DNA reads as TGTGCCAGCAGTGGGGCGGGACAGGGGCTCCACGAGCAGTACTTC. Amino acid sequence: CASSGAGQGLHEQYF. The chain recombines TRBV6-1 with TRBJ2-7, with 10 bases that match TRBD1. J gave up 5 bases and V 4 bases, and 8 bases lay outside the gene matches. The length of the CDR3 is 15 residues. Germline V gives CDR1 MNHNS, CDR2 SASEGT.

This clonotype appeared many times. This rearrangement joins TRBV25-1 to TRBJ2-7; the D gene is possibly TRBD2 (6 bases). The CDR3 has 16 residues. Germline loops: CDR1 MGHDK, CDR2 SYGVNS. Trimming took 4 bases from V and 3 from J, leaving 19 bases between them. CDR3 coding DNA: TGTGCCAGCAGTGGACGGAGCCGGGACTTAGGCTACGAGCAGTACTTC. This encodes CASSGRSRDLGYEQYF.

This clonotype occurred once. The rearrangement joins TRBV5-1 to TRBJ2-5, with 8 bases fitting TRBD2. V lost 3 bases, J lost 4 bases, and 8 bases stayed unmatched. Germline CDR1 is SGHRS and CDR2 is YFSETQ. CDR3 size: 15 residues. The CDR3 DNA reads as TGCGCCAGCAGCTCCTTAACTAGCGGCCTAGAGACCCAGTACTTC. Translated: CASSSLTSGLETQYF.

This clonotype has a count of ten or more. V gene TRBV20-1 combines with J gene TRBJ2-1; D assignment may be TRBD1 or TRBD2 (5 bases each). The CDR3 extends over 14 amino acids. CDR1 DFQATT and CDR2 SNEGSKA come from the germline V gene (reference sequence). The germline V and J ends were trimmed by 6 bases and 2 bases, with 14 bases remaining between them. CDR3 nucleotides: TGCAGTGCACGAGGGGCCCAACCCTACAATGAGCAGTTCTTC. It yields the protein CSARGAQPYNEQFF.

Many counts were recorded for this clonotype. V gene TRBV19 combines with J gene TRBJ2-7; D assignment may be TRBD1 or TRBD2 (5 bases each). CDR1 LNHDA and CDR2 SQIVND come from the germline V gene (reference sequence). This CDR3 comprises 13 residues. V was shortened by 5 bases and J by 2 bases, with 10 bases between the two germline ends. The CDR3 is CASSWDGPYEQYF. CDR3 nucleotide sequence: TGTGCCAGTAGTTGGGACGGTCCCTACGAGCAGTACTTC.

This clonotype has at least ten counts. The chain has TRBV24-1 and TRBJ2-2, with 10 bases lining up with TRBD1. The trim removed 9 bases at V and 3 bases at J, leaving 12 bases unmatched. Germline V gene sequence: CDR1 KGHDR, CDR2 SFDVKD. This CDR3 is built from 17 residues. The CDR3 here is CATLIQDRGSDTGELFF. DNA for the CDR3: TGTGCCACCTTGATACAGGACAGGGGGTCGGACACCGGGGAGCTGTTTTTT.

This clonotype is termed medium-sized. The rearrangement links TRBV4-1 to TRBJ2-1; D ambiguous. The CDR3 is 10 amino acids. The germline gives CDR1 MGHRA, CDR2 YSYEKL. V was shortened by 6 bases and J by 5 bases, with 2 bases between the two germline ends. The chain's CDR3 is CASSDNEQFF. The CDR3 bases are TGCGCCAGCAGTGACAATGAGCAGTTCTTC.

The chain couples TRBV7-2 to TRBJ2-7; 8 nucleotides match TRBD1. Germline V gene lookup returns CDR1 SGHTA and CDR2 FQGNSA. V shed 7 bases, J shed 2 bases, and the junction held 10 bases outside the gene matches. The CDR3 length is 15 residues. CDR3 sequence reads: CASKTAGTGPYEQYF. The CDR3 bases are TGTGCCAGCAAGACGGCCGGGACAGGCCCCTACGAGCAGTACTTC. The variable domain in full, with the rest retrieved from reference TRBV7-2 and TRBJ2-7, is GAGVSQSPSNKVTEKGKDVELRCDPISGHTALYWYRQSLGQGLEFLIYFQGNSAPDKSGLPSDRFSAERTGGSVSTLTIQRTQQEDSAVYLCASKTAGTGPYEQYFGPGTRLTVT.

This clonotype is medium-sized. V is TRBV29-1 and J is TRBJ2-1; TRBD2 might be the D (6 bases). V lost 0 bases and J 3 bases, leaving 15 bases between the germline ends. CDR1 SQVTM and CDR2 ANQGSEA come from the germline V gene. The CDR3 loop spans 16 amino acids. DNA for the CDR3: TGCAGCGTTGAAGATTTTGGGGGAGGAGGCTACAATGAGCAGTTCTTC. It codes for CSVEDFGGGGYNEQFF.

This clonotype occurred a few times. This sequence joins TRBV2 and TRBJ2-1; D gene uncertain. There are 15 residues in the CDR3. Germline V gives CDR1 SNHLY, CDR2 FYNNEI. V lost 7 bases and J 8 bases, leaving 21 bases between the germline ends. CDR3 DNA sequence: TGTGCCAGCACTCGAGAGTCGCCGGTCCTCCATGAGCAGTTCTTC. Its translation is CASTRESPVLHEQFF.

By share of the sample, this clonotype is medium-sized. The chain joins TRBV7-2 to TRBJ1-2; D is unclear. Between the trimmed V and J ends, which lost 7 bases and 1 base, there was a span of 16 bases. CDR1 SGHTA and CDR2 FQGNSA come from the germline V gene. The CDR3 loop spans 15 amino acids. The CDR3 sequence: CASTRQSGDNYGYTF. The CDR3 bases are TGTGCCAGCACTCGGCAGTCGGGAGATAACTATGGCTACACCTTC.

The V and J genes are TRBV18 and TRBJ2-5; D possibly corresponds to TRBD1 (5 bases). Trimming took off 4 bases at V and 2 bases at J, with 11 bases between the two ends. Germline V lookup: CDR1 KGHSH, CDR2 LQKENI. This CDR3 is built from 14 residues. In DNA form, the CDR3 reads TGTGCCAGCTCACTAAGGACAACTCAAGAGACCCAGTACTTC. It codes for CASSLRTTQETQYF.

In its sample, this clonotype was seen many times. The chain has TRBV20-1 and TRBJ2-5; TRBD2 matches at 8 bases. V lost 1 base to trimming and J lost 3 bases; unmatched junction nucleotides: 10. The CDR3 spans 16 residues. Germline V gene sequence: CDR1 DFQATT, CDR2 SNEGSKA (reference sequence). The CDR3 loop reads CSARGRVAGQEETQYF. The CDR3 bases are TGCAGTGCTAGAGGCCGGGTAGCGGGGCAAGAAGAGACCCAGTACTTC.

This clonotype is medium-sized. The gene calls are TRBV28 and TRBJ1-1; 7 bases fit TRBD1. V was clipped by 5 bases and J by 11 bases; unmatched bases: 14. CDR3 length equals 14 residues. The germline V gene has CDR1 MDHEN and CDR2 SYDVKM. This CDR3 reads CASSPLLGQEGAFF. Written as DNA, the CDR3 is TGTGCCAGCAGTCCCCTGTTAGGACAGGAGGGCGCTTTCTTT.

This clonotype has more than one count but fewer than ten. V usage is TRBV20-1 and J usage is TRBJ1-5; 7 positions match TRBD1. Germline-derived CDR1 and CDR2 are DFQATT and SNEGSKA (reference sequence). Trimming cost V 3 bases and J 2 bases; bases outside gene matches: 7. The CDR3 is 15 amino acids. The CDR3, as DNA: TGCAGTGCTAGTAGATCCACAGGGGGCAATCAGCCCCAGCATTTT. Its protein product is CSASRSTGGNQPQHF.

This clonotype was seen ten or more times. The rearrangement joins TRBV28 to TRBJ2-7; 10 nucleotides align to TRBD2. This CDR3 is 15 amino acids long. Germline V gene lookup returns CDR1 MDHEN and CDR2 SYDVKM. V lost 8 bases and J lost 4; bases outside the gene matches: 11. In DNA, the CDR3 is TGTGCCAGCGCTGAACCAACTAGCGGGACTTACGAGCAGTACTTC. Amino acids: CASAEPTSGTYEQYF.

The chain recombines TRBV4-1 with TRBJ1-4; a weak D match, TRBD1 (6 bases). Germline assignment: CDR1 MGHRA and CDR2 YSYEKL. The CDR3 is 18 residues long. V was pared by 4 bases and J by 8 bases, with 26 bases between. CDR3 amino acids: CASSLGPKGGRWEEKLFF. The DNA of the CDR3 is TGCGCCAGCAGCCTTGGACCGAAAGGGGGGAGATGGGAAGAAAAACTGTTTTTT.

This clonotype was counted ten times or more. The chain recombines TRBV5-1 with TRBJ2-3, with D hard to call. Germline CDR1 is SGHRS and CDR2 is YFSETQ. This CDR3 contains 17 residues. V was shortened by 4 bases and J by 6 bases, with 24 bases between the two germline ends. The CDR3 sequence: CASSLLVGAASGDTQYF. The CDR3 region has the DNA TGCGCCAGCAGCCTCCTGGTGGGCGCGGCCTCCGGTGATACGCAGTATTTT.